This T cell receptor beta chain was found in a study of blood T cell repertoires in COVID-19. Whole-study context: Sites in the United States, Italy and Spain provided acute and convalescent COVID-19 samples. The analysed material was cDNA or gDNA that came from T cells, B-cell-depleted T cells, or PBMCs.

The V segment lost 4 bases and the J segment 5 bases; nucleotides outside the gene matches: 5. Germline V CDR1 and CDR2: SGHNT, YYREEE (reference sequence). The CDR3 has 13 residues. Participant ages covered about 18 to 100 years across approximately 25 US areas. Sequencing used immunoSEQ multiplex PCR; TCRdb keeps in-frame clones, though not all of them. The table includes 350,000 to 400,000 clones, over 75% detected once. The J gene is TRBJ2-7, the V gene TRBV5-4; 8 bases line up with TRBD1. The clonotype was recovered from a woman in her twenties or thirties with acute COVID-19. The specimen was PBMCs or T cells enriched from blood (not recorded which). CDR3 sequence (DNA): TGTGCCAGCAGCCCCGACAGGGGCAACGAGCAGTACTTC. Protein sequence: CASSPDRGNEQYF.